This is a list of T cell receptor beta chains from one sample in a study of cytomegalovirus exposure and HLA in healthy donors. TCRdb's copy holds only in-frame clones and misses some; the assay was immunoSEQ multiplex PCR. Here the sample spans fewer than 200,000 clones, 81% being singletons. Material: PBMCs. The receptors originated from a man aged 40-49 years in good health and CMV-seropositive. CDR3s include the opening cysteine and the closing phenylalanine or tryptophan. D genes are given only for firm matches. Only part of the rows carry a size: once, few, many, or a class if the clone is expanded.

j_call	v_call	clone_size	d_call	cdr3_aa	cdr3_nt
TRBJ2-7	TRBV6-5	NA	NA	CASSRYRVYEQYF	TGTGCCAGCAGTAGATACAGGGTATACGAGCAGTACTTC
TRBJ2-5	TRBV10-3	few	NA	CAISESKTGSRETQYF	TGTGCCATCAGTGAGTCTAAAACAGGGAGCCGAGAGACCCAGTACTTC
TRBJ1-2	TRBV18	NA	NA	CASSAGAANGYTF	TGTGCCAGCTCAGCGGGAGCCGCAAACGGCTACACCTTC
TRBJ2-7	TRBV18	NA	TRBD2	CASSPSSGRGSEQYF	TGTGCCAGCTCACCAAGTAGCGGGAGGGGTTCCGAGCAGTACTTC
TRBJ2-7	TRBV7-2	NA	NA	CASSAAGFPYEQYF	TGTGCCAGCAGCGCGGCCGGGTTTCCCTACGAGCAGTACTTC
TRBJ2-5	TRBV25-1	once	NA	CASSWGEETQYF	TGTGCCAGCAGTTGGGGGGAAGAGACCCAGTACTTC
TRBJ2-7	TRBV28	once	TRBD1	CASSSPTGDGYEQYF	TGTGCCAGCAGTTCCCCGACAGGGGACGGCTACGAGCAGTACTTC
TRBJ1-5	TRBV19	few	NA	CATQAVSSNQPQHF	TGTGCCACCCAAGCGGTGAGTAGCAATCAGCCCCAGCATTTT
TRBJ2-3	TRBV19	few	NA	CASSISFEADTQYF	TGTGCCAGTAGTATATCTTTCGAGGCAGATACGCAGTATTTT
TRBJ1-4	TRBV18	NA	TRBD1	CASSPAGGAGEKLFF	TGTGCCAGCTCACCAGCAGGGGGCGCTGGTGAAAAACTGTTTTTT
TRBJ1-1	TRBV9	few	NA	CASSPQEEGLTEAFF	TGTGCCAGCAGCCCTCAGGAGGAGGGGCTCACTGAAGCTTTCTTT
TRBJ2-7	TRBV7-2	NA	TRBD1	CASSHGTAYEQYF	TGTGCCAGCAGCCACGGGACAGCCTACGAGCAGTACTTC
TRBJ1-1	TRBV29-1	NA	NA	CSVVRGNTEAFF	TGCAGCGTTGTACGGGGGAACACTGAAGCTTTCTTT
TRBJ2-7	TRBV6-5	few	NA	CATTGSAASYEQYF	TGTGCCACCACGGGTAGCGCTGCTTCCTACGAGCAGTACTTC
TRBJ2-5	TRBV4-1	NA	TRBD2	CASGTSGGRKETQYF	TGCGCCAGCGGGACTAGCGGGGGGCGTAAAGAGACCCAGTACTTC
TRBJ1-3	TRBV14	NA	NA	CASSPALSFQGRWGNTIYF	TGTGCCAGCAGCCCTGCCCTTAGCTTTCAGGGGCGGTGGGGAAACACCATATATTTT
TRBJ2-3	TRBV7-9	few	NA	CASSEDPDTQYF	TGTGCCAGCAGCGAGGATCCCGATACGCAGTATTTT
TRBJ2-7	TRBV10-3	NA	NA	CAISGGASSYEQYF	TGTGCCATCAGTGGTGGGGCCAGCTCCTACGAGCAGTACTTC
TRBJ2-5	TRBV11-2	NA	TRBD2	CASSWGSRLAGETQYF	TGTGCCAGCAGCTGGGGATCGCGCTTAGCGGGGGAGACCCAGTACTTC
TRBJ1-1	TRBV9	NA	NA	CASSARGAGVTFF	TGTGCCAGCAGCGCCCGGGGGGCGGGAGTAACTTTCTTT
TRBJ2-5	TRBV10-3	NA	TRBD1	CAIRRDRAETQYF	TGTGCCATCAGGAGGGACAGGGCAGAGACCCAGTACTTC
TRBJ1-1	TRBV6-4	NA	NA	CASSDQASTEAFF	TGTGCCAGCAGTGACCAGGCGAGCACTGAAGCTTTCTTT
TRBJ2-7	TRBV19	once	TRBD2	CASSILGGGNYEQYF	TGTGCCAGTAGTATCCTCGGCGGGGGAAACTACGAGCAGTACTTC
TRBJ2-2	TRBV7-9	NA	NA	CASSRYRSGGELFF	TGTGCCAGCAGCCGATACAGGTCCGGCGGGGAGCTGTTTTTT
TRBJ2-1	TRBV5-4	NA	NA	CASGRDTNEQFF	TGTGCCAGCGGCAGGGATACCAATGAGCAGTTCTTC
TRBJ2-7	TRBV27	NA	TRBD1	CASSPRTGYSEQYF	TGTGCCAGCAGTCCCCGGACAGGGTACTCCGAGCAGTACTTC
TRBJ1-2	TRBV4-1	NA	TRBD1	CASSRGQGYGYTF	TGCGCCAGCAGCCGTGGACAGGGATATGGCTACACCTTC
TRBJ2-7	TRBV11-2	NA	TRBD2	CASSLGLAGGLYEQYF	TGTGCCAGCAGCTTGGGACTAGCGGGAGGTCTCTACGAGCAGTACTTC
TRBJ1-4	TRBV7-6	NA	TRBD1	CASSLVPGQGGEKLFF	TGTGCCAGCAGCTTAGTACCAGGACAGGGCGGTGAAAAACTGTTTTTT
TRBJ1-4	TRBV7-8	NA	TRBD1	CASSLATGGGEKLFF	TGTGCCAGCAGCTTAGCGACAGGGGGAGGTGAAAAACTGTTTTTT
TRBJ1-6	TRBV5-1	once	TRBD1	CASSLAWTGSGSPLHF	TGCGCCAGCAGCTTGGCCTGGACAGGGTCAGGTTCACCCCTCCACTTT
TRBJ2-7	TRBV5-1	few	NA	CASSLDRPYEQYF	TGCGCCAGCAGCTTGGACAGACCCTACGAGCAGTACTTC
TRBJ2-3	TRBV6-5	NA	NA	CASSQRLDTDTQYF	TGTGCCAGCAGCCAAAGACTAGATACAGATACGCAGTATTTT
TRBJ1-2	TRBV27	NA	TRBD1	CASSFLGGSQYGYTF	TGTGCCAGCAGTTTTCTAGGGGGCTCTCAATATGGCTACACCTTC
TRBJ2-3	TRBV14	NA	TRBD2	CASSPRFGLAGPTQYF	TGTGCCAGCAGCCCCCGGTTTGGACTAGCCGGTCCGACGCAGTATTTT
TRBJ1-5	TRBV4-1	few	NA	CASSQVWGQGSNQPQHF	TGCGCCAGCAGCCAAGTATGGGGGCAGGGAAGCAATCAGCCCCAGCATTTT
TRBJ2-6	TRBV7-9	NA	TRBD1	CASSLTTGTGANVLTF	TGTGCCAGCAGCCTGACGACAGGGACTGGGGCCAACGTCCTGACTTTC
TRBJ2-2	TRBV4-2	NA	TRBD2	CASSQEGGLGINTGELFF	TGTGCCAGCAGCCAAGAAGGGGGACTAGGGATTAACACCGGGGAGCTGTTTTTT
TRBJ2-7	TRBV4-1	NA	NA	CASSQQGKTLGEQYF	TGCGCCAGCAGCCAACAGGGGAAGACCTTGGGCGAGCAGTACTTC
TRBJ2-5	TRBV11-2	once	TRBD1	CASSLNGQGAGETQYF	TGTGCCAGCAGCTTAAACGGGCAGGGGGCGGGCGAGACCCAGTACTTC
TRBJ2-7	TRBV6-1	NA	NA	CASSERSSYEQYF	TGTGCCAGCAGTGAACGGAGTTCCTACGAGCAGTACTTC
TRBJ2-1	TRBV29-1	NA	NA	CSVGGRGYNEQFF	TGCAGCGTGGGTGGCAGGGGTTACAATGAGCAGTTCTTC
TRBJ2-7	TRBV10-1	NA	TRBD1	CASSRITSGTGVLNYEQYF	TGCGCCAGCAGCCGAATCACCTCCGGGACAGGGGTACTCAACTACGAGCAGTACTTC
TRBJ2-5	TRBV5-4	once	TRBD1	CASSETGEETQYF	TGTGCCAGCAGCGAAACAGGGGAAGAGACCCAGTACTTC
TRBJ2-7	TRBV7-2	NA	NA	CASSPLYEQYF	TGTGCCAGCAGCCCCCTCTACGAGCAGTACTTC
TRBJ1-1	TRBV5-4	NA	TRBD1	CASSLGAGGHTEAFF	TGTGCCAGCAGCTTGGGGGCAGGGGGCCACACTGAAGCTTTCTTT
TRBJ2-5	TRBV13	NA	NA	CASSLGGQETQYF	TGTGCCAGCAGCTTAGGCGGCCAAGAGACCCAGTACTTC
TRBJ2-7	TRBV11-2	NA	TRBD2	CASSLDRTSVAYEQYF	TGTGCCAGCAGCTTAGATCGGACTAGCGTAGCCTACGAGCAGTACTTC
TRBJ2-7	TRBV6-5	once	TRBD2	CAITAGLSYEQYF	TGTGCCATCACCGCGGGACTAAGCTACGAGCAGTACTTC
TRBJ2-7	TRBV4-2	NA	NA	CASSKEDSTGSPWSYEQYF	TGTGCCAGCAGCAAAGAGGACTCCACAGGGTCCCCTTGGAGCTACGAGCAGTACTTC
TRBJ2-7	TRBV6-5	few	TRBD1	CASSYDRGYEQYF	TGTGCCAGCAGTTACGACAGGGGCTACGAGCAGTACTTC
TRBJ1-1	TRBV9	NA	NA	CASSVETGNTEAFF	TGTGCCAGCAGCGTAGAGACGGGGAACACTGAAGCTTTCTTT
TRBJ1-1	TRBV27	NA	NA	CASRGSQGLFNTEAFF	TGTGCCAGCAGGGGAAGCCAGGGGCTTTTTAACACTGAAGCTTTCTTT
TRBJ1-2	TRBV5-1	NA	TRBD1	CASSLTGTGVGFGYTF	TGCGCCAGCAGCTTAACCGGGACAGGGGTGGGTTTCGGCTACACCTTC
TRBJ2-7	TRBV5-1	NA	TRBD1	CASSPGGNEQYF	TGCGCCAGCAGCCCAGGGGGCAACGAGCAGTACTTC
TRBJ2-7	TRBV23-1	once	TRBD2	CASSPGLAGDEQYF	TGCGCCAGCAGCCCGGGACTAGCGGGAGACGAGCAGTACTTC
TRBJ2-2	TRBV10-3	NA	NA	CAISESRLDSNTGELFF	TGTGCCATCAGTGAGTCTCGGCTGGACTCGAACACCGGGGAGCTGTTTTTT
TRBJ2-5	TRBV28	NA	NA	CASSPPWNRFETQYF	TGTGCCAGCAGTCCCCCATGGAACAGGTTTGAGACCCAGTACTTC
TRBJ1-4	TRBV28	NA	TRBD1	CASSLATGVYEKLFF	TGTGCCAGCAGTTTAGCGACAGGGGTTTATGAAAAACTGTTTTTT
TRBJ2-5	TRBV7-2	NA	TRBD1	CASSLAGQGMETQYF	TGTGCCAGCAGCTTAGCCGGACAGGGGATGGAGACCCAGTACTTC